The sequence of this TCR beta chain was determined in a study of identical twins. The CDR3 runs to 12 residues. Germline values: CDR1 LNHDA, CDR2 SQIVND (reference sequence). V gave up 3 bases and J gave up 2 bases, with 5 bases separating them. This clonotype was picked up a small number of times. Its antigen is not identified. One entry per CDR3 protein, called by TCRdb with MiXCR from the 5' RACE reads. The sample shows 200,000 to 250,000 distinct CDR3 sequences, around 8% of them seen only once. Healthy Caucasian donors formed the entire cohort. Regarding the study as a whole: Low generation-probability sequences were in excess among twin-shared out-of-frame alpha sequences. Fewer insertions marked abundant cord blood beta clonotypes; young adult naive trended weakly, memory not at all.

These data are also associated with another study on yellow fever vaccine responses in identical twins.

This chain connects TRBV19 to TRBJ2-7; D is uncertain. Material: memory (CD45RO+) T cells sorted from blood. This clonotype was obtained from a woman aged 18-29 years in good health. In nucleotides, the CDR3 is TGTGCCAGTAGTATGAAACCCTACGAGCAGTACTTC. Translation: CASSMKPYEQYF.